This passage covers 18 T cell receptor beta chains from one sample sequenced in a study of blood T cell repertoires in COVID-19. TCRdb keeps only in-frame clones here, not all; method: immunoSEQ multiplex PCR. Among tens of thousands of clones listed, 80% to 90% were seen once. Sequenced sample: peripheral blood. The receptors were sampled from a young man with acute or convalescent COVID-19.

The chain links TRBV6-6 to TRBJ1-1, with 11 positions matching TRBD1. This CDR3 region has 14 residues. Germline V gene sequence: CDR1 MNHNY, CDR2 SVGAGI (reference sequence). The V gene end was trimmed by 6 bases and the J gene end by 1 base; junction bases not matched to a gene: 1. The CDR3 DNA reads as TGTGCCAGCAGGGGACAGGGGGGGAACACTGAAGCTTTCTTT. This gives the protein CASRGQGGNTEAFF.

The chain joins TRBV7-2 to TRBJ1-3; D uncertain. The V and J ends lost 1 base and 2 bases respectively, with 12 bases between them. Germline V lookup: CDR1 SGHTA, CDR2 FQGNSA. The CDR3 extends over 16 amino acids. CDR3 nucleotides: TGTGCCAGCAGCTTAGACAGAGCTCAGACTGGAAACACCATATATTTT. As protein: CASSLDRAQTGNTIYF.

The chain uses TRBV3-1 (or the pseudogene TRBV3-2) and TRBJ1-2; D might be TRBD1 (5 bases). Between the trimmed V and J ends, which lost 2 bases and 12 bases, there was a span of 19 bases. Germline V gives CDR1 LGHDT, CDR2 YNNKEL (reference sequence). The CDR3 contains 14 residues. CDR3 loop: CASSQTSMGRENTF. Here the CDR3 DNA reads TGTGCCAGCAGCCAAACCTCCATGGGCAGGGAAAACACCTTC.

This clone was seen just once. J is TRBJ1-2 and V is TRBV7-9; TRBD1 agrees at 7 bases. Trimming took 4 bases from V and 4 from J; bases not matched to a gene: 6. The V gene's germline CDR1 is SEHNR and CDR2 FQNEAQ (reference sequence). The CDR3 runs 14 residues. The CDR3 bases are TGTGCCAGCAGCTACAGGGGCGCCCCCTATGGCTACACCTTC. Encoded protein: CASSYRGAPYGYTF.

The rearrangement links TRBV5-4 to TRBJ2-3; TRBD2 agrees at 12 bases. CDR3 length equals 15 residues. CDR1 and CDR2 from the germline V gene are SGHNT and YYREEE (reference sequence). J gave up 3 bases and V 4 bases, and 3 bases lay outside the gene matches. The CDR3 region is CASSVTSGGTDTQYF. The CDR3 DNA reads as TGTGCCAGCAGCGTAACTAGCGGGGGGACAGATACGCAGTATTTT.

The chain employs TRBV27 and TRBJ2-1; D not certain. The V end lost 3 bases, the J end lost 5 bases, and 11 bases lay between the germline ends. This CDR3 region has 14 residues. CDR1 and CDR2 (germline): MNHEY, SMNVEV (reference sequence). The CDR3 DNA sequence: TGTGCCAGCAGTTTTAGTTTCGTAAACAATGAGCAGTTCTTC. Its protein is CASSFSFVNNEQFF.

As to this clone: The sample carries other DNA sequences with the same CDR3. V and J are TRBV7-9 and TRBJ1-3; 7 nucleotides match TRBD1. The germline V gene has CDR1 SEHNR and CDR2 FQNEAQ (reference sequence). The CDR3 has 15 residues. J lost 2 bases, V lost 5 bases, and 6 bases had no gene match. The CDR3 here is CASSPGGTAGNTIYF. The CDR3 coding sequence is TGTGCCAGCAGCCCAGGGGGGACGGCTGGAAACACCATATATTTT.

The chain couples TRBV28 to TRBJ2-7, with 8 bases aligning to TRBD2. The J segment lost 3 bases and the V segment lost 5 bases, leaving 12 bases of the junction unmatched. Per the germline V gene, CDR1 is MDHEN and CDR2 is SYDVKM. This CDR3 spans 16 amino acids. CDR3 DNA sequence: TGTGCCAGCAGTCATCCGAGAGGCAGCGGGAGCTACGAGCAGTACTTC. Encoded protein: CASSHPRGSGSYEQYF.

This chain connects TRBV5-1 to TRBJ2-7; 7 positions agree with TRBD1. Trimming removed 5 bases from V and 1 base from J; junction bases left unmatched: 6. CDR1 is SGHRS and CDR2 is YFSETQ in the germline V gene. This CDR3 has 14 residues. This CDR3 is CASSPGQYSYEQYF. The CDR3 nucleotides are TGCGCCAGCAGTCCGGGACAGTATTCCTACGAGCAGTACTTC.

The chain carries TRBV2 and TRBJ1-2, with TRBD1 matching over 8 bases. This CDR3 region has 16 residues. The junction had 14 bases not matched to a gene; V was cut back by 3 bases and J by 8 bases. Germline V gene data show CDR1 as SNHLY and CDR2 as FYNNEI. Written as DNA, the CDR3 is TGTGCCAGCAGTGATTCCTCCCAGGGGGCTTGGCGGGGCTACACCTTC. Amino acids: CASSDSSQGAWRGYTF.

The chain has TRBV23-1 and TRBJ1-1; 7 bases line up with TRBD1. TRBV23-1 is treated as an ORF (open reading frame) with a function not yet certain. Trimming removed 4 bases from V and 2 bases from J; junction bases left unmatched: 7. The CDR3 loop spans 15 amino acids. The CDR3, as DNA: TGCGCCAGCAGTCTGCGACAGGGAAGAAACACTGAAGCTTTCTTT. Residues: CASSLRQGRNTEAFF.

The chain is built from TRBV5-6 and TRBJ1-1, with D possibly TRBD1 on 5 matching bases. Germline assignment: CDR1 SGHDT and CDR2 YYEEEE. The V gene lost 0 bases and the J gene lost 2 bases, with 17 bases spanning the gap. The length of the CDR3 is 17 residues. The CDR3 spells CASSLAQVLGENTEAFF. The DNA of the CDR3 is TGTGCCAGCAGCTTGGCACAGGTTCTTGGGGAAAACACTGAAGCTTTCTTT.

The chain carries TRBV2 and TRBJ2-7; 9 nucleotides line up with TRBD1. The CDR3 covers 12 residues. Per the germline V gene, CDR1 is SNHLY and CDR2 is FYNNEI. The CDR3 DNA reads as TGTGCCAGCAGTTTTGACAGGGGGATTCAAACCGTC. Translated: CASSFDRGIQTV.

The DNA for the CDR3 is TGTGCCAGCAGTTTAGGAGGGACAGGGCATCAGCCCCAGCATTTT. Its translation: CASSLGGTGHQPQHF. The genes are TRBV27 and TRBJ1-5; 9 nucleotides line up with TRBD1. Looked up from germline, CDR1 is MNHEY and CDR2 is SMNVEV (reference sequence). J gave up 5 bases and V 2 bases, and 4 bases lay outside the gene matches. This CDR3 region has 15 residues.

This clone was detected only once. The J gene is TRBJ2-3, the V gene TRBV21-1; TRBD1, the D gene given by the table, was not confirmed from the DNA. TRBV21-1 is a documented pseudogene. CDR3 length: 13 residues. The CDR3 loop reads CASSSFISDTQYF. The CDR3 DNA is TGTGCCAGCAGCAGTTTCATTTCAGATACGCAGTATTTT.

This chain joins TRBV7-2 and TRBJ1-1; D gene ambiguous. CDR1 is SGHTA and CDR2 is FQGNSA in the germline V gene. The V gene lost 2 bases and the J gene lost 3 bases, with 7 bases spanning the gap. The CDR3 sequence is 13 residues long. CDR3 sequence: CASSLQRDTEAFF. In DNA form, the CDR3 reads TGTGCCAGCAGCTTACAGAGGGACACTGAAGCTTTCTTT. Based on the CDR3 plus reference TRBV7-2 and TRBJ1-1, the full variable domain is GAGVSQSPSNKVTEKGKDVELRCDPISGHTALYWYRQSLGQGLEFLIYFQGNSAPDKSGLPSDRFSAERTGGSVSTLTIQRTQQEDSAVYLCASSLQRDTEAFFGQGTRLTVV.

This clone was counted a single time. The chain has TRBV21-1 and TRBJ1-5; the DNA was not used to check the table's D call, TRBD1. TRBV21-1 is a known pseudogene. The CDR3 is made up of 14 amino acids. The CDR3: CAITLGRGRQPQHF. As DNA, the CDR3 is TGTGCCATCACACTGGGTAGGGGCCGGCAGCCCCAGCATTTT.

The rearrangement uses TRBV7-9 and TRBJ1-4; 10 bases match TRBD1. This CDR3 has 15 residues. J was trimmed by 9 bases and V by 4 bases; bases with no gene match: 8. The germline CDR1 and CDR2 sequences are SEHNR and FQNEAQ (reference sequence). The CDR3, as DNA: TGTGCCAGCAGCTCCCGGGACAGGGGTGGGAAAAAACTGTTTTTT. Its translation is CASSSRDRGGKKLFF.